A single sample is the source of the 18 T cell receptor beta chains below, sequenced in a study of blood T cell repertoires in COVID-19. Clones were sequenced by immunoSEQ multiplex PCR, and TCRdb holds only the in-frame ones, with some missing. The data hold approximately 380,000 clones, with around 89% observed a single time. Sequencing was performed on PBMCs or T cells enriched from blood (not recorded which). These TCRs come from a woman between 18 and 29 years old who had recovered from COVID-19.

This clone appeared a few times. Distinct nucleotide sequences in the sample also encode this CDR3. The chain links TRBV4-1 to TRBJ2-3; 9 nucleotides agree with TRBD1. J gave up 1 base and V 0 bases, and 2 bases lay outside the gene matches. The germline V gene has CDR1 MGHRA and CDR2 YSYEKL. This CDR3 contains 16 residues. The chain's CDR3 is CASSQEGDRGTDTQYF. The CDR3 bases are TGCGCCAGCAGCCAAGAGGGGGACAGGGGCACAGATACGCAGTATTTT.

This chain joins TRBV14 and TRBJ2-1; 9 bases are a match to TRBD1. Germline lookup yields CDR1 SGHDN and CDR2 FVKESK. Trimming at V came to 1 base and at J to 8 bases, leaving 12 bases not matched to a gene. The CDR3 runs 17 residues. CDR3 amino acids: CASSQVFQTGGYDEQFF. The CDR3 DNA sequence: TGTGCCAGCAGCCAAGTTTTCCAGACAGGGGGTTACGATGAGCAGTTCTTC.

The rearrangement links TRBV11-2 to TRBJ1-2, with 9 bases aligning to TRBD1. The CDR3 spans 14 residues. V gave up 5 bases and J gave up 8 bases; unmatched junction bases: 9. CDR1 and CDR2 from the germline V gene are SGHAT and FQNNGV. The CDR3 protein is CASSPQGAGGGYTF. The CDR3 region has the DNA TGTGCCAGCAGCCCACAGGGGGCTGGGGGGGGCTACACCTTC.

Written as DNA, the CDR3 is TGTGCCATCAGTGAAGCGGGGGGCTCCTACAATGAGCAGTTCTTC. It codes for CAISEAGGSYNEQFF. The chain joins TRBV10-3 to TRBJ2-1, with TRBD2 matching over 9 bases. The V segment lost 3 bases and the J segment 0 bases; nucleotides outside the gene matches: 0. The CDR3 is made up of 15 amino acids. Germline loops: CDR1 ENHRY, CDR2 SYGVKD.

The V gene is TRBV7-2, the J gene TRBJ2-5, with D possibly TRBD2 on 5 matching bases. Germline V lookup: CDR1 SGHTA, CDR2 FQGNSA. Between the trimmed V and J ends, which lost 6 bases and 2 bases, there was a span of 13 bases. There are 14 residues in the CDR3. CDR3 in amino acids: CASRPPGSQETQYF. CDR3 DNA: TGTGCCAGCAGGCCACCGGGATCTCAAGAGACCCAGTACTTC.

Here the CDR3 DNA reads TGTGCCAGCCGGGACACGGCTAATTCACCCCTCCACTTT. It specifies CASRDTANSPLHF. The chain recombines TRBV6-5 with TRBJ1-6, with D possibly matching TRBD1 (6 bases). Germline V gene sequence: CDR1 MNHEY, CDR2 SVGAGI. CDR3 length: 13 residues. The V and J ends lost 8 bases and 6 bases respectively, with 11 bases between them.

The chain is built from TRBV2 and TRBJ1-5; D is unclear. The V end was cut by 6 bases, the J end by 0 bases, with 9 bases between. This CDR3 has 14 residues. Germline V lookup: CDR1 SNHLY, CDR2 FYNNEI. CDR3 amino acids: CASSERSSNQPQHF. CDR3 sequence (DNA): TGTGCCAGCAGCGAGCGGTCTAGCAATCAGCCCCAGCATTTT.

CDR3 nucleotide sequence: TGTGCCAGCAGTTACTCGCGACTAGCGGGGGTAAGGACCGGGGAGCTGTTTTTT. Translating gives CASSYSRLAGVRTGELFF. The V and J genes are TRBV6-2 or TRBV6-3 and TRBJ2-2; 12 bases match TRBD2. Germline CDR1 reads MNHEY; CDR2 reads SVGEGT. CDR3 size: 18 residues. The J segment lost 5 bases and the V segment lost 0 bases, leaving 7 bases of the junction unmatched.

This clone was observed once. This rearrangement joins TRBV4-1 to TRBJ2-7, with D possibly matching TRBD1 (5 bases). CDR3 length equals 14 residues. Germline V lookup: CDR1 MGHRA, CDR2 YSYEKL. V was pared by 1 base and J by 5 bases, with 12 bases between. CDR3 in amino acids: CASSQAGSGNEQYF. For the CDR3, the DNA is TGCGCCAGCAGCCAAGCAGGGTCAGGAAACGAGCAGTACTTC.

This clone has just one count. This chain's CDR3 is CASSLFQGFTEAFF. The CDR3 DNA follows: TGTGCCAGCAGCTTGTTTCAGGGCTTCACTGAAGCTTTCTTT. The chain links TRBV5-6 to TRBJ1-1; D might be TRBD1 (5 bases). Between the trimmed V and J ends, which lost 1 base and 4 bases, there was a span of 11 bases. The V gene's germline CDR1 is SGHDT and CDR2 YYEEEE. The CDR3 runs to 14 residues.

The chain recombines TRBV10-3 with TRBJ1-1, with D perhaps matching TRBD1 (5 bases). The length of the CDR3 is 15 residues. V was cut by 3 bases and J by 0 bases, with 11 bases left in between. Germline V CDR1 and CDR2: ENHRY, SYGVKD. This CDR3 is CAISDAGKVNTEAFF. The DNA for the CDR3 is TGTGCCATCAGTGACGCAGGGAAAGTGAACACTGAAGCTTTCTTT.

V gene TRBV6-5 combines with J gene TRBJ1-1; D gene ambiguous. Trimming cost V 4 bases and J 0 bases, with 12 bases left between them. This CDR3 spans 15 amino acids. Germline V CDR1 and CDR2: MNHEY, SVGAGI. The CDR3 DNA sequence: TGTGCCAGCAGTTCAACCGGGAGTTTGAACACTGAAGCTTTCTTT. Encoded protein: CASSSTGSLNTEAFF.

The chain employs TRBV4-3 and TRBJ1-6; D is ambiguous. Germline V CDR1 and CDR2: LGHNA, YSLEER. The CDR3 is made up of 16 amino acids. The germline V and J ends were trimmed by 0 bases and 9 bases, with 15 bases remaining between them. The CDR3 region has the DNA TGCGCCAGCAGCCAAGATCGAGGACTGCCGGTTTCACCCCTCCACTTT. It yields the protein CASSQDRGLPVSPLHF.

This rearrangement joins TRBV10-3 to TRBJ2-6; 7 nucleotides agree with TRBD1. This CDR3 spans 15 amino acids. The V gene's germline CDR1 is ENHRY and CDR2 SYGVKD. V was pared by 5 bases and J by 2 bases, with 3 bases of the junction left unmatched. CDR3: CAISLTGAGANVLTF. The DNA of the CDR3 is TGTGCCATCAGTCTCACAGGGGCTGGGGCCAACGTCCTGACTTTC.

The V and J genes are TRBV27 and TRBJ2-3; TRBD1 matches at 7 bases. The CDR3 is 18 residues long. Germline lookup yields CDR1 MNHEY and CDR2 SMNVEV (reference sequence). After removal of 5 bases from V and 2 bases from J, the junction contained 16 bases not matched to a gene. CDR3: CASSRLLATGRSTDTQYF. The CDR3 DNA is TGTGCCAGCAGTCGCTTGCTGGCGACAGGGCGATCCACAGATACGCAGTATTTT.

The chain couples TRBV28 to TRBJ2-3; TRBD1 aligns across 11 bases. The V gene's germline CDR1 is MDHEN and CDR2 SYDVKM. The junction had 2 bases not matched to a gene; V was cut back by 6 bases and J by 3 bases. This CDR3 is built from 14 residues. The DNA of the CDR3 is TGTGCCAGCAGCCGGGACAGGGGGACAGATACGCAGTATTTT. Its translation is CASSRDRGTDTQYF. The whole variable domain, remainder taken from reference TRBV28 and TRBJ2-3, is DVKVTQSSRYLVKRTGEKVFLECVQDMDHENMFWYRQDPGLGLRLIYFSYDVKMKEKGDIPEGYSVSREKKERFSLILESASTNQTSMYLCASSRDRGTDTQYFGPGTRLTVL.

J is TRBJ1-4 and V is TRBV2, with TRBD1 as a possible D gene (6 bases). The CDR3 is 16 amino acids. Germline values: CDR1 SNHLY, CDR2 FYNNEI. The ends were cut back, 4 bases at V and 0 bases at J, with 12 bases in the middle. The CDR3 sequence: CASSGRQVATNEKLFF. In DNA form, the CDR3 reads TGTGCCAGCAGTGGTCGACAGGTTGCAACTAATGAAAAACTGTTTTTT.

The DNA of the CDR3 is TGTGCTAGTGGCCTGACAGGTTCTAACTATGGCTACACCTTC. Translated, it gives CASGLTGSNYGYTF. The rearrangement uses TRBV12-5 and TRBJ1-2; a possible D gene is TRBD1 (6 bases). The germline CDR1 and CDR2 sequences are LGHNT and FRNRAP. Trimming stripped 6 bases from V and 0 bases from J, with 11 bases between. The CDR3 has 14 residues. Full variable domain (rest looked up from reference TRBV12-5 and TRBJ1-2): DARVTQTPRHKVTEMGQEVTMRCQPILGHNTVFWYRQTMMQGLELLAYFRNRAPLDDSGMPKDRFSAEMPDATLATLKIQPSEPRDSAVYFCASGLTGSNYGYTFGSGTRLTVV.